The TCR beta chain described here comes from a study of cytomegalovirus exposure and HLA in healthy donors. PCR primers comprised 60 Vbeta and 13 Jbeta primers. Profiling relied on immunoSEQ multiplex PCR, and the TCRdb table lists in-frame clones only, not all of them. The sample data list tens of thousands of clones. Germline V gene data show CDR1 as SNHLY and CDR2 as FYNNEI. CDR3 size: 15 residues. V was clipped by 1 base and J by 4 bases; unmatched bases: 3. Sequencing used PBMCs. This receptor was obtained from a woman in her 40s in good health and CMV-seropositive. V gene TRBV2 combines with J gene TRBJ2-3; 9 bases match TRBD2. DNA for the CDR3: TGTGCCAGCAGTGAAGGGTTAGCGGGAGCAGATACGCAGTATTTT. It is translated as CASSEGLAGADTQYF.